The 4 T cell receptor beta chains below all came from one sample that was sequenced in a study of T cell changes during pregnancy in multiple sclerosis. Repertoires were generated with immunoSEQ multiplex PCR, while TCRdb's copy carries only in-frame clones and drops some. The sample has 60,000 to 95,000 clones, 75% to 95% seen once. Sequenced here: CD4+ T cells from peripheral blood mononuclear cells, sampled before pregnancy. The receptors stem from a female donor with multiple sclerosis, enrolled in a pregnancy study.

The V call is TRBV6-1, the J call TRBJ2-7, with TRBD2 identical over 7 bases. Germline V gene lookup returns CDR1 MNHNS and CDR2 SASEGT. The CDR3 sequence is 14 residues long. The CDR3 coding sequence is TGTGCGATCCTTCCCGGGAGGCGCGCTGCCGAGCAGTACTTC. It translates to CAILPGRRAAEQYF.

The chain employs TRBV6-6 and TRBJ1-6; 7 bases line up with TRBD1. Looked up from germline, CDR1 is MNHNY and CDR2 is SVGAGI (reference sequence). V shed 5 bases, J shed 12 bases, and the junction held 4 bases outside the gene matches. The CDR3 is 12 residues long. The CDR3 spells CASSRQGLPLHF. Here the CDR3 DNA reads TGTGCCAGCAGTCGACAGGGATTACCCCTCCACTTT.

This clone has a single count. The gene calls are TRBV5-6 and TRBJ2-1, with 9 bases that match TRBD2. Germline V gives CDR1 SGHDT, CDR2 YYEEEE. V trimming: 4 bases; J trimming: 2 bases; junction bases outside the gene matches: 7. This CDR3 spans 16 amino acids. CDR3 nucleotides: TGTGCCAGCAGCGCCATAGCGGGAGCTCCCTACAATGAGCAGTTCTTC. This translates into CASSAIAGAPYNEQFF.

V is TRBV6-5 and J is TRBJ1-5; D unclear. Germline CDR1 and CDR2: MNHEY and SVGAGI. The CDR3 is made up of 14 amino acids. Trimming shortened V by 0 bases and J by 4 bases, and 7 bases separated the two germline ends. The CDR3 here is CASSYSGLNQPQHF. The CDR3 DNA reads TGTGCCAGCAGTTACTCGGGCCTAAATCAGCCCCAGCATTTT.